This T cell receptor beta chain was found in a study of cytomegalovirus exposure and HLA in healthy donors. Findings and limits, study-wide: The study labeled 150 or so TCR beta chains cytomegalovirus-associated. In the 100 to 150 validation repertoires, under 95% of cluster scores exceeded 0, per a later analysis. Many donors carried some public TCRs, although rarity characterized most TCR sequences.

This table comes from immunoSEQ multiplex PCR, and its TCRdb copy is limited to in-frame clones, with some not included. Among roughly 130,000 clones listed, 88% were seen once. As to this clone: Antigen unknown.

CDR3 length equals 13 residues. Trimming took off 11 bases at V and 4 bases at J, with 15 bases between the two ends. Germline CDR1 and CDR2: WSHSY and SAAADI. The V gene is TRBV10-2, the J gene TRBJ1-5, with D possibly TRBD1 on 5 matching bases. The source material was PBMCs. The clonotype comes from a young man in good health and CMV-seronegative. The CDR3 nucleotides are TGCGCCGCAGCGGGGGGGAGTAATCAGCCCCAGCATTTT. Translation gives CAAAGGSNQPQHF.